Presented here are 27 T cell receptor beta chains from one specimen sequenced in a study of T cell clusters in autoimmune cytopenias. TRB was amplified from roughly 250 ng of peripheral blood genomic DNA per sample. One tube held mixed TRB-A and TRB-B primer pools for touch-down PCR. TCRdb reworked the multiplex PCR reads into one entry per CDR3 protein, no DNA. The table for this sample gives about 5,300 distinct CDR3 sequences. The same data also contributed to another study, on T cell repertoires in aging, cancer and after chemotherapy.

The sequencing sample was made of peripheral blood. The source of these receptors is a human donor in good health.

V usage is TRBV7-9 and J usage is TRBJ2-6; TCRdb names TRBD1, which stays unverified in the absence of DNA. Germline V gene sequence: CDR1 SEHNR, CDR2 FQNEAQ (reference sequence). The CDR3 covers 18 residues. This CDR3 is CASSNRGAGTLGANVLTF.

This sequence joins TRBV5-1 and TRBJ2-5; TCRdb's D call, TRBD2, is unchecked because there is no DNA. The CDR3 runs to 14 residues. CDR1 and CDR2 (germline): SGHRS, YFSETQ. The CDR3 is CASSLGAEGETQYF.

This chain's CDR3 is CASSSLSGGRGNSPLHF. This rearrangement joins TRBV5-4 to TRBJ1-6; the D call from TCRdb, TRBD1, cannot be confirmed without DNA. CDR3 size: 17 residues. Germline V gene data show CDR1 as SGHNT and CDR2 as YYREEE (reference sequence).

CDR3 in amino acids: CATKDGIGTEAFF. This chain joins TRBV18 and TRBJ1-1; TCRdb designates TRBD1, a call that cannot be tested without DNA. The CDR3 length is 13 residues. Germline CDR1 and CDR2: KGHSH and LQKENI.

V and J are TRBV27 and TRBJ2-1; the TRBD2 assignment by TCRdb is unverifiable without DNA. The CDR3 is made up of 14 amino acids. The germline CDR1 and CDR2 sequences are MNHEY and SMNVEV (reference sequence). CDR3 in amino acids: CASSIAGGGNEQFF.

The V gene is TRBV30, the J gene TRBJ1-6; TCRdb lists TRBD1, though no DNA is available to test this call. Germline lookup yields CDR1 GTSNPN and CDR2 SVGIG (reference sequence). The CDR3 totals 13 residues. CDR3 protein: CAWSGTGPSPLHF.

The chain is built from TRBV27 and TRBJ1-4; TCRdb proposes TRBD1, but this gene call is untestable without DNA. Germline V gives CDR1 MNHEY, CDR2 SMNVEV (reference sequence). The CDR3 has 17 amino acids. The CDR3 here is CASSPVGQPSSNEKLFF.

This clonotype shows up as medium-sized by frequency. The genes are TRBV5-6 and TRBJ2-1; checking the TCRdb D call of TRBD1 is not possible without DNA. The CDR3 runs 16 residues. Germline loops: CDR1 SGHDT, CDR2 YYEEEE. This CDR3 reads CASSLAWDREDNEQFF.

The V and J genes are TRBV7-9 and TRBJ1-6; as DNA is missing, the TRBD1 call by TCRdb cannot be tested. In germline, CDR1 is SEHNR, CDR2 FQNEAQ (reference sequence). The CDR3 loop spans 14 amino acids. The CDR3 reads CASSLSGHNSPLHF.

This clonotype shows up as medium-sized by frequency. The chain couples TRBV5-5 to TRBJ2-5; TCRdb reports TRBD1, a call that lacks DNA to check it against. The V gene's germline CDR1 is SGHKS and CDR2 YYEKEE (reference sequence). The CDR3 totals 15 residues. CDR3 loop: CASSLAPGQGETQYF. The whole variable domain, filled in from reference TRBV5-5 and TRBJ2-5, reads DAGVTQSPTHLIKTRGQQVTLRCSPISGHKSVSWYQQVLGQGPQFIFQYYEKEERGRGNFPDRFSARQFPNYSSELNVNALLLGDSALYLCASSLAPGQGETQYFGPGTRLLVL.

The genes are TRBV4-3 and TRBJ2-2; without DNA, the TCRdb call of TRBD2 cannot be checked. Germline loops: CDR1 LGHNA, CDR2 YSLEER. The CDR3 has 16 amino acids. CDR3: CASSQGSGGDDGELFF.

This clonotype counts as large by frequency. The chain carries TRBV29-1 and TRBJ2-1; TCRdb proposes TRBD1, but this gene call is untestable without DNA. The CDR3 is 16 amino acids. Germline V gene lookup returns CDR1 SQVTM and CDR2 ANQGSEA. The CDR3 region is CSVEDPRDSNLNEQFF.

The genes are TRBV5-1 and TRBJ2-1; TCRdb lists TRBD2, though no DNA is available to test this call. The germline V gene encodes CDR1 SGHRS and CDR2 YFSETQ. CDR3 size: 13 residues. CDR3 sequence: CASSLEGREGQFF. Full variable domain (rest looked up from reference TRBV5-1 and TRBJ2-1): KAGVTQTPRYLIKTRGQQVTLSCSPISGHRSVSWYQQTPGQGLQFLFEYFSETQRNKGNFPGRFSGRQFSNSRSEMNVSTLELGDSALYLCASSLEGREGQFFGPGTRLTVL.

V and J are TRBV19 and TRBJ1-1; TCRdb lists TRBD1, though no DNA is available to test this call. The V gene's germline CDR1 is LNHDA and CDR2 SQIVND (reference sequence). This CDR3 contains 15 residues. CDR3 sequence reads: CASSFRDPGNTEAFF.

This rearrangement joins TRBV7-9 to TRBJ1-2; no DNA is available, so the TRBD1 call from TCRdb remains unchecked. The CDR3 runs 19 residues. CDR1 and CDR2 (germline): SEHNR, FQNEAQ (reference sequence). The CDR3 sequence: CASSLFSLRNQTGFFGYTF.

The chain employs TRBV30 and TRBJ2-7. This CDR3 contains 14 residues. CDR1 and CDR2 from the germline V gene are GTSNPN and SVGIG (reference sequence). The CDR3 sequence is CAWSYKGIAYEQYF.

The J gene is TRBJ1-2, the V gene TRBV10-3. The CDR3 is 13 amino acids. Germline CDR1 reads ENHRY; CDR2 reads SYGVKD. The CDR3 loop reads CAISESGRDGYTF.

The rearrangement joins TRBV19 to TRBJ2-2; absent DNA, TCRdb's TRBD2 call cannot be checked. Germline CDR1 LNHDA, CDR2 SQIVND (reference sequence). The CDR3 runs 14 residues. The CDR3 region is CASSITSGAGELFF.

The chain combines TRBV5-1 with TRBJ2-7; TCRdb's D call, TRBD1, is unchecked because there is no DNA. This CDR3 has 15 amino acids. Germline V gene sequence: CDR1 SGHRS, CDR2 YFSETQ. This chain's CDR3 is CASKKQGGTSYEQYF. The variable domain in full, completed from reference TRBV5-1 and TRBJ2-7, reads KAGVTQTPRYLIKTRGQQVTLSCSPISGHRSVSWYQQTPGQGLQFLFEYFSETQRNKGNFPGRFSGRQFSNSRSEMNVSTLELGDSALYLCASKKQGGTSYEQYFGPGTRLTVT.

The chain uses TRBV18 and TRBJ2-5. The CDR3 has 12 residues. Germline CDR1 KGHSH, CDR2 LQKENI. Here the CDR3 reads CASSTTEETQYF.

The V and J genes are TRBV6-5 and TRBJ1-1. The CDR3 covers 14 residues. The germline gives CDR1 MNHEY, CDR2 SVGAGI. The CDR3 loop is CASSYGLGNTEAFF.

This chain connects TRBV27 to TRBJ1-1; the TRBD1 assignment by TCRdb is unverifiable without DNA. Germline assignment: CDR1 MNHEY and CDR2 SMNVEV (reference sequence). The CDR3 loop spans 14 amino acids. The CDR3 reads CASSLMTVNTEAFF.

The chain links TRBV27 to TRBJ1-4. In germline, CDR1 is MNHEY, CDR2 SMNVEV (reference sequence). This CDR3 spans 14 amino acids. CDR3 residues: CASSLYSGFEKLFF.

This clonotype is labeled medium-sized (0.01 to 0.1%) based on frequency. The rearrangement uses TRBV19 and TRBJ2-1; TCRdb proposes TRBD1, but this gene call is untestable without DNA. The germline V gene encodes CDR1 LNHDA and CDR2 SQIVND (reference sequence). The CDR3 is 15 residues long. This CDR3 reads CASSMRRERNNEQFF.

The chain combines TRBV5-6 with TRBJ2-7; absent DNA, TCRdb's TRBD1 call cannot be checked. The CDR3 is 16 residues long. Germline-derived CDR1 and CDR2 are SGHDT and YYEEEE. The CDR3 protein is CASSGTEGARKYEQYF.

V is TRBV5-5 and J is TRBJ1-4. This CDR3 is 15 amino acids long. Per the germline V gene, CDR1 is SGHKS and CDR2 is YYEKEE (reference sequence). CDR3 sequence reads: CASSLDFFPNEKLFF.

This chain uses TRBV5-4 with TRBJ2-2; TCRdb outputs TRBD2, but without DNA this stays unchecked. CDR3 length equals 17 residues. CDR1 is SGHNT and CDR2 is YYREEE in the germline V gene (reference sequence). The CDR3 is CASSSNSGRGNTGELFF. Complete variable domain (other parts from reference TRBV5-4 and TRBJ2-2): ETGVTQSPTHLIKTRGQQVTLRCSSQSGHNTVSWYQQALGQGPQFIFQYYREEENGRGNFPPRFSGLQFPNYSSELNVNALELDDSALYLCASSSNSGRGNTGELFFGEGSRLTVL.